This T cell receptor beta chain was observed in a study of blood T cell repertoires in COVID-19. This clone was recorded once. The CDR3 runs to 13 residues. The ends were cut back, 2 bases at V and 3 bases at J, with 7 bases in the middle. CDR1 ENHRY and CDR2 SYGVKD come from the germline V gene. Original data processing: The assay estimated nucleated cells by amplifying reference gene primers. Assay used: immunoSEQ multiplex PCR; TCRdb lists only in-frame clones, some missing. The DNA gave D and trimming, while V, J and clone size come from that table. The sample consists of some 240,000 clones, about nine tenths of them appearing once.

Material for sequencing was peripheral blood. This sequence was found in a man between 60 and 75 years old who had recovered from COVID-19. The chain combines TRBV10-3 with TRBJ1-2; D is undetermined. The DNA of the CDR3 is TGTGCCATCAGTGAGCGGGGATACTATGGCTACACCTTC. Protein sequence: CAISERGYYGYTF.